This T cell receptor beta chain came from a study of T-cell memory formation after mild COVID-19. General observations from the study: CD4+ clones that contracted lay mainly in CM and EM; CD8+ ones lay in EMRA.

CDR1 SGDLS and CDR2 YYNGEE come from the germline V gene. This CDR3 comprises 14 residues. Trimming shortened V by 1 base and J by 0 bases, and 7 bases separated the two germline ends. Many counts were recorded for this clonotype. Its antigen is still unknown. TCRdb reprocessed the 5' RACE reads via MiXCR and lists one record per CDR3 protein. The sample lists some 54,000 distinct CDR3 sequences, approximately 9.5% seen once, with 1.2% in the top ten. The V gene is TRBV9, the J gene TRBJ1-1; D uncertain. The receptor's source is a man aged 18-30 years who had mild COVID-19 (a few samples of this study predate the infection). Cell type and time point are not known. Sequencing was performed on PBMCs or a T cell subset sorted from them (not recorded which). The CDR3 DNA reads TGTGCCAGCAGCGTATCCGGAATGAACACTGAAGCTTTCTTT. It specifies CASSVSGMNTEAFF.